This passage covers 21 T cell receptor beta chains from one sample sequenced in a study of CDR3 diversity in severe acne. TCRdb reprocessed the PCR reads with MiXCR, giving one entry per CDR3 protein. The sample lists tens of thousands of distinct CDR3 sequences, under 65% occurring once. The sequencing sample was made of blood. These receptors all come from a male donor in good health, without acne.

This clonotype was detected many times. V gene TRBV6-1 combines with J gene TRBJ2-2; 13 bases agree with TRBD2. Germline V lookup: CDR1 MNHNS, CDR2 SASEGT. The trim removed 7 bases at V and 6 bases at J, leaving 17 bases unmatched. This CDR3 comprises 19 residues. The CDR3 nucleotides read TGTGCCAGCATCTTGGGACTAGCGGGAAGGGCTTGGGGCTCCGGGGAGCTGTTTTTT. Protein sequence: CASILGLAGRAWGSGELFF.

The chain has TRBV7-9 and TRBJ2-7; TRBD2 agrees at 10 bases. V lost 1 base to trimming and J lost 0 bases; unmatched junction nucleotides: 3. There are 16 residues in the CDR3. Germline values: CDR1 SEHNR, CDR2 FQNEAQ (reference sequence). The CDR3 DNA sequence: TGTGCCAGCAGCTTAGTAGCGGGAGGCGCCTCCTACGAGCAGTACTTC. It yields the protein CASSLVAGGASYEQYF.

To note about this clonotype: This is likely a read error, given that the CDR3 carries no conserved phenylalanine or tryptophan at its end. It is unclear where the CDR3 begins or ends on the DNA, so no DNA is shown, and the CDR3 is as TCRdb lists it. The J gene is TRBJ1-4, the V gene TRBV7-3; the table's D call, TRBD1, has no DNA check behind it. Per germline, CDR1 SGHTA and CDR2 FQGTGA. The CDR3 numbers 13 amino acids, ends counted. The chain's CDR3 is CASSPGRDQFLLL.

This clonotype was picked up a small number of times. The V and J genes are TRBV25-1 and TRBJ1-1, with D unresolved. The CDR3 has 16 amino acids. CDR1 and CDR2 from the germline V gene are MGHDK and SYGVNS. With 3 bases removed from V and 6 bases from J, the gap between germline ends came to 20 bases. The CDR3 DNA reads TGTGCCAGCAGTGACCCCGGTACCCGGGGAAATCCTGAAGCTTTCTTT. Translated: CASSDPGTRGNPEAFF.

This clonotype occurred many times. V gene TRBV11-3 combines with J gene TRBJ2-3, with unresolved D. V was shortened by 4 bases and J by 11 bases, with 19 bases between the two germline ends. There are 14 residues in the CDR3. Per germline, CDR1 SGHNT and CDR2 YENEEA. CDR3 protein: CASSSDESYNEQYF. The CDR3 DNA sequence: TGTGCCAGCAGCTCGGACGAGTCCTACAATGAGCAGTATTTT. Variable domain in full (rest from reference TRBV11-3 and TRBJ2-3): EAGVVQSPRYKIIEKKQPVAFWCNPISGHNTLYWYLQNLGQGPELLIRYENEEAVDDSQLPKDRFSAERLKGVDSTLKIQPAELGDSAVYLCASSSDESYNEQYFGPGTRLTVL.

Turning to this clonotype: The junction and the germline gene differ at one end; a read error may be behind it. The rearrangement links TRBV10-1 to TRBJ2-2; D unresolved. The germline gives CDR1 WNHNN, CDR2 SYGVQD (reference sequence). This CDR3 has 15 residues. The CDR3 DNA reads TGTGCCAGCTCACCAGCTAAATCGAACACCGGGGAGCTGTTTTTT. Translating gives CASSPAKSNTGELFF.

This clonotype was seen ten or more times. V usage is TRBV27 and J usage is TRBJ1-5, with a tentative D call TRBD1 (5 bases). CDR3 length: 13 amino acids. Trimming left V 1 base short and J 4 bases short, with 5 bases between. CDR1 is MNHEY, CDR2 SMNVEV, per germline (reference sequence). The CDR3: CASSLWGNQPQHF. CDR3 coding DNA: TGTGCCAGCAGTTTATGGGGGAATCAGCCCCAGCATTTT.

The rearrangement links TRBV2 to TRBJ2-7; D may be TRBD2 (5 bases). The germline V and J ends were trimmed by 4 bases and 3 bases, with 10 bases remaining between them. The CDR3 covers 13 residues. Germline CDR1 and CDR2: SNHLY and FYNNEI. CDR3 bases: TGTGCCAGCAGTGCCGGGGTGCTCTACGAGCAGTACTTC. Translating it yields CASSAGVLYEQYF.

This chain connects TRBV24-1 to TRBJ1-2, with 8 bases aligning to TRBD1. The germline V gene encodes CDR1 KGHDR and CDR2 SFDVKD. The CDR3 loop spans 19 amino acids. With V trimmed by 5 bases and J by 6 bases, 22 bases remained unmatched. This CDR3 reads CATSGGGGGRTGSCDGYTF. The CDR3 bases are TGTGCCACCAGTGGGGGGGGGGGGGGGAGGACAGGGAGCTGCGATGGCTACACCTTC.

The table lists this clonotype with a count of one. No conserved phenylalanine or tryptophan is present at the end of the CDR3, so a read error is the likely explanation. The limits of the CDR3 on the DNA are not certain, so only TCRdb's listed CDR3 is given. CDR3 sequence reads: CASSPKTS. The genes are TRBV4-2 and TRBJ1-6. Germline V lookup: CDR1 LGHNA, CDR2 YNFKEQ. The CDR3 is 8 amino acids long, termini counted.

The chain links TRBV5-5 to TRBJ1-2; 8 bases map to TRBD1. V gave up 4 bases and J gave up 4 bases; unmatched junction bases: 9. This CDR3 spans 15 amino acids. The germline CDR1 and CDR2 sequences are SGHKS and YYEKEE (reference sequence). In DNA, the CDR3 is TGTGCCAGCAGCCAAGGACAGGGAACACTCTATGGCTACACCTTC. Amino acid sequence: CASSQGQGTLYGYTF.

This clonotype was counted many times. The rearrangement uses TRBV9 and TRBJ2-3, with 14 bases lining up with TRBD2. Germline trimming cut 3 bases from V and 5 bases from J; bases unmatched to any gene: 5. This CDR3 is built from 16 residues. Germline CDR1 and CDR2: SGDLS and YYNGEE. CDR3 sequence: CASSAPGLAGVDTQYF. The CDR3 region has the DNA TGTGCCAGCAGCGCGCCGGGACTAGCGGGGGTAGATACGCAGTATTTT.

This chain joins TRBV25-1 and TRBJ1-5; tentatively, D is TRBD1 (5 bases). Germline CDR1 and CDR2: MGHDK and SYGVNS. V gave up 5 bases and J gave up 5 bases, with 10 bases separating them. This CDR3 has 13 residues. CDR3 nucleotide sequence: TGTGCCAGCAGTTATGGGGCAGATCAGCCCCAGCATTTT. The encoded protein is CASSYGADQPQHF.

Ten or more counts support this clonotype. The chain employs TRBV9 and TRBJ2-3; 12 bases are a match to TRBD2. J was trimmed by 2 bases and V by 3 bases; bases with no gene match: 4. Germline CDR1 and CDR2: SGDLS and YYNGEE. The CDR3 spans 16 residues. CDR3 in amino acids: CASSASGGALTDTQYF. CDR3 nucleotide sequence: TGTGCCAGCAGCGCTAGCGGGGGGGCCCTCACAGATACGCAGTATTTT.

With regard to this clonotype: One end of the junction fails to match germline, which may point to a read error. The chain recombines TRBV7-8 with TRBJ1-1, with D hard to call. Germline CDR1 reads SGHVS; CDR2 reads FQNEAQ. The CDR3 is 13 residues long. Written as DNA, the CDR3 is TGTGCCAGCAGCTACAGCACCCCTACTGAGGCTTTCTTT. Amino acid sequence: CASSYSTPTEAFF.

There are many counts of this clonotype. The rearrangement links TRBV27 to TRBJ1-3; tentatively, D is TRBD1 (5 bases). Trimming removed 6 bases at V and 0 bases at J, with 12 bases between. The CDR3 loop spans 15 amino acids. Germline values: CDR1 MNHEY, CDR2 SMNVEV (reference sequence). The CDR3: CASSQGINSGNTIYF. The CDR3, as DNA: TGTGCCAGCAGCCAGGGAATTAACTCTGGAAACACCATATATTTT.

This clonotype occurred many times. The V gene is TRBV28, the J gene TRBJ1-2; D is unclear. This CDR3 contains 16 residues. V was cut by 7 bases and J by 2 bases, with 20 bases left in between. CDR1 and CDR2 from the germline V gene are MDHEN and SYDVKM. The CDR3 is CASKPIPKWENYGYTF. In DNA form, the CDR3 reads TGTGCCAGCAAACCAATTCCCAAATGGGAGAACTATGGCTACACCTTC.

The chain joins TRBV11-2 to TRBJ2-7; 9 bases are a match to TRBD2. V lost 7 bases and J lost 4; bases outside the gene matches: 11. CDR1 SGHAT and CDR2 FQNNGV come from the germline V gene. CDR3 length equals 15 residues. CDR3 protein: CASTLEAGGVYEQYF. As DNA, the CDR3 is TGTGCCAGCACTCTGGAGGCGGGAGGGGTTTACGAGCAGTACTTC.

As regards this clonotype: At one of its ends the junction is not consistent with the germline gene, which may arise from a read error. The V call is TRBV7-9, the J call TRBJ2-7; TRBD1 matches 9 bases. Germline values: CDR1 SEHNR, CDR2 FQNEAQ (reference sequence). The CDR3 has 16 residues. CDR3 region: CASSFDNRQGVYEQHF. In nucleotides, the CDR3 is TGTGCCAGCAGCTTCGATAATCGACAGGGGGTCTACGAGCAGCACTTC. The whole variable domain, filled in from reference TRBV7-9 and TRBJ2-7, reads DTGVSQNPRHKITKRGQNVTFRCDPISEHNRLYWYRQTLGQGPEFLTYFQNEAQLEKSRLLSDRFSAERPKGSFSTLEIQRTEQGDSAMYLCASSFDNRQGVYEQHFGPGTRLTVT.

This clonotype was counted once. This chain connects TRBV20-1 to TRBJ1-5; D remains ambiguous. The CDR3 has 13 residues. CDR1 DFQATT and CDR2 SNEGSKA come from the germline V gene (reference sequence). Between the trimmed V and J ends, which lost 6 bases and 0 bases, there was a span of 9 bases. The CDR3 coding sequence is TGCAGTGCGAAGGAGAGTAGCAATCAGCCCCAGCATTTT. It codes for CSAKESSNQPQHF.

This clonotype appeared a few times. V is TRBV24-1 and J is TRBJ2-5; D gene unclear. The CDR3 sequence is 13 residues long. Trimming left V 2 bases short and J 5 bases short, with 8 bases between. CDR1 is KGHDR, CDR2 SFDVKD, per germline. The CDR3 DNA follows: TGTGCCACCAGTGATTACTACTTGGAGACCCAGTACTTC. It codes for CATSDYYLETQYF.